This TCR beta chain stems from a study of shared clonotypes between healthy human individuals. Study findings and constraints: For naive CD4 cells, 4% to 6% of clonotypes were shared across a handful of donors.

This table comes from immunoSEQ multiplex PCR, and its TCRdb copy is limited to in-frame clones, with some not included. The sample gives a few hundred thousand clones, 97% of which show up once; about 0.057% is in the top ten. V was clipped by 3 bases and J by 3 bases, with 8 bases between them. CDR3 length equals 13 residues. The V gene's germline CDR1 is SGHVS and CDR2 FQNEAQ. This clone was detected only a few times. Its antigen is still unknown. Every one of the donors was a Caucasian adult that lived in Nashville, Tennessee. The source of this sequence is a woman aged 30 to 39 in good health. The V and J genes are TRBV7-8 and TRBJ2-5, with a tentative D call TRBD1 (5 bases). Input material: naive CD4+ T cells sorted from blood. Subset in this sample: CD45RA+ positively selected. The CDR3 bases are TGTGCCAGCAGCTTGGGGCGGAAAGAGACCCAGTACTTC. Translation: CASSLGRKETQYF.